These 2 T cell receptor beta chains originate from one sample sequenced in a study of early T cells in non-severe SARS-CoV-2 infection. TCRdb called the 5' RACE reads again in MiXCR, with one record for every CDR3 protein. The repertoire holds fewer than 85,000 distinct CDR3 sequences, with less than 15% as singletons. The specimen sequenced was whole blood. All receptors derive from an adult who was a healthcare worker with PCR-confirmed SARS-CoV-2 infection or an uninfected control (not recorded which).

The sample holds a few counts of this clonotype. The chain joins TRBV20-1 to TRBJ1-1; D gene uncertain. The germline V gene encodes CDR1 DFQATT and CDR2 SNEGSKA (reference sequence). The CDR3 consists of 14 residues. Deletions cut 3 bases from V and 5 bases from J, with 16 bases between. CDR3 coding DNA: TGCAGTGCTAGGGCGCGGGAGCCATGGACTGAAGCTTTCTTT. This encodes CSARAREPWTEAFF.

This clonotype was counted at least ten times. This chain connects TRBV7-6 to TRBJ2-1; 11 nucleotides match TRBD2. The germline V gene encodes CDR1 SGHVS and CDR2 FNYEAQ. Trimming cost V 7 bases and J 9 bases; bases outside gene matches: 20. The CDR3 consists of 18 residues. The CDR3 sequence: CASTRDPTSGVYIGEQFF. The CDR3, as DNA: TGTGCCAGCACCAGAGACCCGACTAGCGGGGTTTACATCGGTGAGCAGTTCTTC.